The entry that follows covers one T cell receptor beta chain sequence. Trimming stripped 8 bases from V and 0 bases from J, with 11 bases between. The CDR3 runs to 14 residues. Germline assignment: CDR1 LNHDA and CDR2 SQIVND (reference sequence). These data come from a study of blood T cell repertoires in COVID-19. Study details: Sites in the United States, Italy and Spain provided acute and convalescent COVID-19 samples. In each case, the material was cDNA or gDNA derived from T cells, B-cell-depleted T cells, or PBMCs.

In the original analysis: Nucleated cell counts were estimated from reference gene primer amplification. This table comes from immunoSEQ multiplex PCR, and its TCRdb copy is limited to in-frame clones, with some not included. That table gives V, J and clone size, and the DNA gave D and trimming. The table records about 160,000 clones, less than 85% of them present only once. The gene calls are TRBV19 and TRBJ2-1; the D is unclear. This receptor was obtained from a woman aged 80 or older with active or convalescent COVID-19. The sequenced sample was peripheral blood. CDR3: CASSERLSYNEQFF. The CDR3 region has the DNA TGTGCCAGTTCAGAGCGTCTCTCCTACAATGAGCAGTTCTTC. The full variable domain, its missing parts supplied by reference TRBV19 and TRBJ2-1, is DGGITQSPKYLFRKEGQNVTLSCEQNLNHDAMYWYRQDPGQGLRLIYYSQIVNDFQKGDIAEGYSVSREKKESFPLTVTSAQKNPTAFYLCASSERLSYNEQFFGPGTRLTVL.